These 19 T cell receptor beta chains share one sample of origin, sequenced in a study of cytomegalovirus exposure and HLA in healthy donors. Here immunoSEQ multiplex PCR was the method, and the copy in TCRdb shows in-frame clones only, minus some. The table includes about 140,000 clones, 70% to 85% detected once. The specimen sequenced was PBMCs. These receptors originate from a man in his thirties or forties in good health and CMV-seropositive.

The CDR3 nucleotides read TGTGCCAGCAGCTTTGGCGGGGCAGGCAACGGGGAGCTGTTTTTT. The encoded protein is CASSFGGAGNGELFF. The chain uses TRBV7-6 and TRBJ2-2; D possibly corresponds to TRBD2 (6 bases). Trimming removed 3 bases at V and 7 bases at J, with 15 bases between. CDR3 size: 15 residues. Germline lookup yields CDR1 SGHVS and CDR2 FNYEAQ.

The chain uses TRBV7-2 and TRBJ2-3, with 16 bases matching TRBD2. The CDR3 contains 19 residues. The ends lost 5 bases at V and 2 bases at J; junction bases unmatched: 10. CDR1 is SGHTA and CDR2 is FQGNSA in the germline V gene. CDR3 in DNA: TGTGCCAGCAGCGACCCTACGGGACTAGCGGGGGGGCCCACAGATACGCAGTATTTT. Its protein product is CASSDPTGLAGGPTDTQYF.

J is TRBJ1-2 and V is TRBV25-1; D unclear. Trimming removed 4 bases at V and 4 bases at J, with 10 bases between. This CDR3 is 13 amino acids long. The germline CDR1 and CDR2 sequences are MGHDK and SYGVNS. CDR3 sequence reads: CASSAGDFYGYTF. The CDR3 DNA reads as TGTGCCAGCAGTGCTGGAGATTTCTATGGCTACACCTTC.

In this sample, this clone turned up once. The chain links TRBV6-1 to TRBJ2-7; a possible D gene is TRBD2 (5 bases). CDR3 length: 15 residues. Germline V gene data show CDR1 as MNHNS and CDR2 as SASEGT. The V end was cut by 7 bases, the J end by 1 base, with 17 bases between. CDR3 loop: CASTTSRELSYEQYF. CDR3 DNA: TGTGCCAGCACTACGTCGAGGGAGTTGTCCTACGAGCAGTACTTC.

This rearrangement joins TRBV6-8 to TRBJ2-3; 7 bases are a match to TRBD2. Unmatched junction bases numbered 12, after V lost 3 bases and J lost 0 bases. The CDR3 runs to 18 residues. Germline V gene data show CDR1 as MNHGY and CDR2 as SAAAGT. This chain's CDR3 is CASSYRGRAFSSTDTQYF. The CDR3 DNA is TGTGCCAGCAGTTATCGAGGGAGGGCCTTCTCTAGCACAGATACGCAGTATTTT.

The sample holds a few counts of this clone. The rearrangement links TRBV2 to TRBJ2-3; 7 positions match TRBD2. Germline CDR1 is SNHLY and CDR2 is FYNNEI. V lost 2 bases to trimming and J lost 2 bases; unmatched junction nucleotides: 1. The CDR3 consists of 14 residues. CDR3 sequence: CASSEQRDTDTQYF. The CDR3 nucleotides are TGTGCCAGCAGTGAACAGCGGGACACAGATACGCAGTATTTT.

This rearrangement joins TRBV5-4 to TRBJ2-1, with 9 bases fitting TRBD2. The ends lost 3 bases at V and 6 bases at J; junction bases unmatched: 4. The length of the CDR3 is 14 residues. Per the germline V gene, CDR1 is SGHNT and CDR2 is YYREEE (reference sequence). The CDR3 reads CASSSRGRANEQFF. Written as DNA, the CDR3 is TGTGCCAGCAGCTCCCGCGGGAGGGCCAATGAGCAGTTCTTC.

This clone was recorded only once. The chain employs TRBV5-4 and TRBJ1-2; 10 bases are shared with TRBD1. The V and J ends lost 3 bases and 3 bases, in that order; junction bases with no gene match: 8. Germline assignment: CDR1 SGHNT and CDR2 YYREEE (reference sequence). This CDR3 region has 16 residues. The CDR3 coding sequence is TGTGCCAGCAGCTCGATCGCCGGGACAGGGGACTATGGCTACACCTTC. Translated, it gives CASSSIAGTGDYGYTF.

Comments on this clone: Different DNA sequences within this sample yield the same CDR3. The genes are TRBV5-1 and TRBJ2-2; D gene ambiguous. Germline lookup yields CDR1 SGHRS and CDR2 YFSETQ. V was cut by 0 bases and J by 6 bases, with 6 bases left in between. The CDR3 consists of 13 residues. DNA of the CDR3: TGCGCCAGCAGCTTGGAAGGAGCCGGGGAGCTGTTTTTT. Its translation is CASSLEGAGELFF.

J is TRBJ2-7 and V is TRBV19; 10 bases match TRBD1. The CDR3 totals 15 residues. CDR1 LNHDA and CDR2 SQIVND come from the germline V gene (reference sequence). Trimming removed 3 bases from V and 5 bases from J; junction bases left unmatched: 7. CDR3 bases: TGTGCCAGTAGTATCTCGGGACAGGGGTGGAACGAGCAGTACTTC. This gives the protein CASSISGQGWNEQYF.

This CDR3 reads CASSPGTTSNYGYTF. The CDR3 DNA is TGTGCCAGCAGCCCCGGGACAACATCTAACTATGGCTACACCTTC. The chain couples TRBV5-4 to TRBJ1-2, with D tentatively TRBD1 (6 bases). Trimming shortened V by 4 bases and J by 0 bases, and 13 bases separated the two germline ends. The germline gives CDR1 SGHNT, CDR2 YYREEE (reference sequence). CDR3 length: 15 amino acids.

CDR3 in amino acids: CASSAGTSVHNEQFF. Here the CDR3 DNA reads TGTGCCAGTAGTGCCGGGACTAGCGTCCACAATGAGCAGTTCTTC. The chain uses TRBV19 and TRBJ2-1; TRBD2 aligns across 10 bases. This CDR3 is built from 15 residues. CDR1 is LNHDA and CDR2 is SQIVND in the germline V gene (reference sequence). With V trimmed by 5 bases and J by 5 bases, 6 bases remained unmatched.

The chain recombines TRBV27 with TRBJ1-5; 9 nucleotides line up with TRBD1. Germline values: CDR1 MNHEY, CDR2 SMNVEV (reference sequence). Trimming at V came to 0 bases and at J to 7 bases, leaving 4 bases not matched to a gene. The CDR3 is 15 residues long. CDR3 bases: TGTGCCAGCAGTTTATCGACGACAGGGGGACAGCCCCAGCATTTT. Translating gives CASSLSTTGGQPQHF.

This sequence joins TRBV5-4 and TRBJ2-7; 11 nucleotides match TRBD2. Germline V lookup: CDR1 SGHNT, CDR2 YYREEE (reference sequence). This CDR3 has 15 residues. V lost 4 bases and J lost 2; bases outside the gene matches: 5. The CDR3 protein is CASSATSGVAYEQYF. CDR3 nucleotide sequence: TGTGCCAGCAGCGCGACTAGCGGGGTGGCCTACGAGCAGTACTTC.

In its sample, this clone was seen a few times. The chain joins TRBV11-3 to TRBJ2-1; TRBD1 might be the D (5 bases). CDR1 and CDR2 from the germline V gene are SGHNT and YENEEA. Deletions cut 5 bases from V and 4 bases from J, with 12 bases between. The CDR3 runs to 14 residues. CDR3 residues: CASSPGFWYNEQFF. The CDR3 nucleotides are TGTGCCAGCAGCCCAGGGTTTTGGTACAATGAGCAGTTCTTC. Together with reference TRBV11-3 and TRBJ2-1, the CDR3 gives the full variable domain: EAGVVQSPRYKIIEKKQPVAFWCNPISGHNTLYWYLQNLGQGPELLIRYENEEAVDDSQLPKDRFSAERLKGVDSTLKIQPAELGDSAVYLCASSPGFWYNEQFFGPGTRLTVL.

V is TRBV20-1 and J is TRBJ2-3; possibly TRBD2 for D (5 bases). The CDR3 loop spans 11 amino acids. Trimming took off 6 bases at V and 8 bases at J, with 12 bases between the two ends. CDR1 and CDR2 (germline): DFQATT, SNEGSKA (reference sequence). The CDR3 DNA is TGCAGTGCCAACCCCCTAGCTACGCAGTATTTT. Translation: CSANPLATQYF.

This chain connects TRBV7-6 to TRBJ2-1, with TRBD2 identical over 13 bases. The CDR3 consists of 14 residues. Germline V gives CDR1 SGHVS, CDR2 FNYEAQ. The V and J ends lost 5 bases and 12 bases, in that order; junction bases with no gene match: 7. The CDR3 spells CASSPGTSGEGQFF. The CDR3 DNA is TGTGCCAGCAGCCCCGGGACTAGCGGGGAAGGGCAGTTCTTC.

This clone turned up a few times. A much larger clone differs by one base, so this may be a read error. This chain connects TRBV10-1 to TRBJ2-7; D is unresolved. The germline CDR1 and CDR2 sequences are WNHNN and SYGVQD (reference sequence). This CDR3 comprises 11 residues. V lost 6 bases to trimming and J lost 3 bases, with 6 bases between them. CDR3 sequence (DNA): TGCGCCAGCAGCCCCGGCTACGAGCAGTACTTC. Translation: CASSPGYEQYF.

The V and J genes are TRBV7-9 and TRBJ2-2; 9 nucleotides align to TRBD2. The V and J ends lost 2 bases and 7 bases, in that order; junction bases with no gene match: 5. Germline V gene data show CDR1 as SEHNR and CDR2 as FQNEAQ (reference sequence). This CDR3 is 15 amino acids long. In DNA form, the CDR3 reads TGTGCCAGCAGCTTACAACTAGCGGGTATCGGGGAGCTGTTTTTT. Translating it yields CASSLQLAGIGELFF.